This record looks at one TCR beta chain sequence and its context. Data came from immunoSEQ multiplex PCR; TCRdb stores just in-frame clones and leaves some out. The table records 2 million to 2.5 million clones, about 94% of them present only once. This specimen belongs to a study of shared clonotypes between healthy human individuals. The V end was cut by 5 bases, the J end by 8 bases, with 10 bases between. Germline V gives CDR1 MNHEY, CDR2 SVGAGI. This CDR3 is built from 11 residues. The rearrangement joins TRBV6-5 to TRBJ2-7, with D perhaps being TRBD1 or TRBD2 (5 bases each). Sequenced material: naive CD4+ T cells sorted from blood. Sample subset: CD45RA+ positively selected. This receptor was obtained from a man between 18 and 29 years old in good health. The CDR3 sequence: CASSLPGQQYF. CDR3 coding DNA: TGTGCCAGCAGTCTCCCGGGGCAGCAGTACTTC.